One and the same sample provided the 16 T cell receptor beta chains below, sequenced in a study of OX40 agonist ivuxolimab in advanced cancers. Measured with immunoSEQ multiplex PCR; TCRdb has only the in-frame clones, and not every one. The sample shows some 30,000 clones, 90% to 95% of them seen only once. Sequenced material: CD4+ or CD8+ T cells sorted from blood, taken in a trial of the OX40 agonist ivuxolimab. The origin of the receptors is an adult with an advanced solid tumor such as melanoma, head and neck, liver or kidney cancer.

The chain employs TRBV10-2 and TRBJ1-4; TRBD1 agrees at 8 bases. The CDR3 is 13 amino acids. J gave up 5 bases and V 7 bases, and 3 bases lay outside the gene matches. Germline V gene data show CDR1 as WSHSY and CDR2 as SAAADI. CDR3 in amino acids: CASMQGANEKLFF. The DNA for the CDR3 is TGCGCCAGCATGCAGGGGGCGAATGAAAAACTGTTTTTT.

J is TRBJ2-3 and V is TRBV4-2; D unclear. CDR3 length: 16 residues. V was clipped by 7 bases and J by 2 bases, with 19 bases between them. Germline V gene sequence: CDR1 LGHNA, CDR2 YNFKEQ. Here the CDR3 reads CASTARYRSTTDTQYF. DNA of the CDR3: TGTGCCAGCACCGCAAGATATCGGTCAACCACAGATACGCAGTATTTT.

This clone was seen a single time. V is TRBV9 and J is TRBJ2-3; possible D gene TRBD1, 5 bases. Looked up from germline, CDR1 is SGDLS and CDR2 is YYNGEE. The CDR3 is 14 amino acids. Trimming removed 1 base at V and 3 bases at J, with 9 bases between. In nucleotides, the CDR3 is TGTGCCAGCAGCGTATTTGGGGCGACAGATACGCAGTATTTT. Its translation: CASSVFGATDTQYF.

This sequence joins TRBV15 and TRBJ2-1; 9 positions match TRBD2. The length of the CDR3 is 17 residues. In germline, CDR1 is LNHNV, CDR2 YYDKDF (reference sequence). Trimming took 0 bases from V and 3 from J; bases not matched to a gene: 6. For the CDR3, the DNA is TGTGCCACCAGCAGAGATGCGGGGCGGGAGGGCTACAATGAGCAGTTCTTC. Its protein product is CATSRDAGREGYNEQFF.

V is TRBV9 and J is TRBJ2-7; TRBD2 matches at 8 bases. The CDR3 has 16 residues. Germline-derived CDR1 and CDR2 are SGDLS and YYNGEE. V gave up 4 bases and J gave up 6 bases; unmatched junction bases: 15. DNA of the CDR3: TGTGCCAGCAGCCCCCCGTTAGCGGGAAATGGAGGCGAGCAGTACTTC. Protein product: CASSPPLAGNGGEQYF.

The chain couples TRBV2 to TRBJ2-7, with 7 bases that match TRBD1. Germline-derived CDR1 and CDR2 are SNHLY and FYNNEI. The CDR3 sequence is 13 residues long. Losses at the gene ends were 0 bases for V and 5 bases for J; bases not matched to a gene: 1. CDR3 in amino acids: CASSEARGNEQYV. CDR3 coding DNA: TGTGCCAGCAGTGAAGCCAGGGGGAACGAGCAGTACGTC.

The V call is TRBV6-1, the J call TRBJ2-7; tentative D call: TRBD2 (5 bases). This CDR3 is 13 amino acids long. The V gene's germline CDR1 is MNHNS and CDR2 SASEGT. Trimming cost V 7 bases and J 6 bases, with 16 bases left between them. The CDR3 sequence: CASMDVGSREQYV. The DNA for the CDR3 is TGTGCCAGCATGGACGTGGGGAGCCGCGAGCAGTACGTC.

The V call is TRBV4-3, the J call TRBJ2-5; 9 positions agree with TRBD2. CDR1 is LGHNA and CDR2 is YSLEER in the germline V gene. CDR3 length equals 19 residues. The V segment lost 0 bases and the J segment 5 bases; nucleotides outside the gene matches: 16. Written as DNA, the CDR3 is TGCGCCAGCAGCCAAGAGTATAGCGCGGGAGGGCCCTCAGAGGAGACCCAGTACTTC. Translating gives CASSQEYSAGGPSEETQYF.

This clone was picked up one time. The rearrangement links TRBV6-5 to TRBJ1-1; tentative D call: TRBD1 (6 bases). The CDR3 is 15 residues long. Germline CDR1 MNHEY, CDR2 SVGAGI. The V end lost 5 bases, the J end lost 2 bases, and 15 bases lay between the germline ends. This CDR3 reads CASSPIDRLNTEAFF. The CDR3 DNA follows: TGTGCCAGCAGTCCGATCGACAGGCTAAACACTGAAGCTTTCTTT.

This clone was observed once. This chain links TRBV13 with TRBJ2-1; 7 positions match TRBD1. The junction had 5 bases not matched to a gene; V was cut back by 6 bases and J by 6 bases. Germline V gene sequence: CDR1 PRHDT, CDR2 FYEKMQ (reference sequence). This CDR3 spans 13 amino acids. For the CDR3, the DNA is TGTGCCAGCAGTCCGACAGGGTCCAATGAGCAGTTCTTC. Translating it yields CASSPTGSNEQFF. Based on the CDR3 plus reference TRBV13 and TRBJ2-1, the full variable domain is AAGVIQSPRHLIKEKRETATLKCYPIPRHDTVYWYQQGPGQDPQFLISFYEKMQSDKGSIPDRFSAQQFSDYHSELNMSSLELGDSALYFCASSPTGSNEQFFGPGTRLTVL.

A single count supports this clone. The V and J genes are TRBV4-1 and TRBJ1-2; D call uncertain. The germline gives CDR1 MGHRA, CDR2 YSYEKL. The CDR3 runs to 14 residues. The V end lost 4 bases, the J end lost 0 bases, and 9 bases lay between the germline ends. The CDR3 nucleotides read TGCGCCAGCAGCCCCCGTGTGACTAACTATGGCTACACCTTC. It translates to CASSPRVTNYGYTF.

The J gene is TRBJ1-6, the V gene TRBV27; TRBD1 agrees at 7 bases. The germline V gene has CDR1 MNHEY and CDR2 SMNVEV (reference sequence). CDR3 size: 15 residues. V was clipped by 3 bases and J by 4 bases; unmatched bases: 3. The CDR3 region is CASSFGQEYNSPLHF. CDR3 in DNA: TGTGCCAGCAGTTTCGGACAGGAGTATAATTCACCCCTCCACTTT.

The V and J genes are TRBV2 and TRBJ2-1, with D perhaps TRBD2 (5 bases). Germline assignment: CDR1 SNHLY and CDR2 FYNNEI. The CDR3 is 14 residues long. The V gene lost 6 bases and the J gene lost 2 bases, with 11 bases spanning the gap. CDR3 bases: TGTGCCAGCAGGGGGAGTTTCGCCTACAATGAGCAGTTCTTC. Its translation: CASRGSFAYNEQFF.

This rearrangement joins TRBV5-4 to TRBJ1-2; tentatively, D is TRBD1 (6 bases). This CDR3 spans 15 amino acids. V was pared by 0 bases and J by 7 bases, with 16 bases between. Germline CDR1 SGHNT, CDR2 YYREEE (reference sequence). The CDR3 DNA sequence: TGTGCCAGCAGCTTGGTAGGCCAGGGGTTGGGTGGCTACACCTTC. Translating it yields CASSLVGQGLGGYTF.

This clone turned up a few times. V is TRBV4-3 and J is TRBJ2-7; D is possibly TRBD2 (5 bases). Between the trimmed V and J ends, which lost 1 base and 1 base, there was a span of 11 bases. This CDR3 spans 15 amino acids. Per germline, CDR1 LGHNA and CDR2 YSLEER. For the CDR3, the DNA is TGCGCCAGCAGCCAAGCGCTAGCTGAGTCCTACGAGCAGTACTTC. Translating it yields CASSQALAESYEQYF.

This chain links TRBV6-6 with TRBJ1-6; the match to TRBD1 covers 7 bases. This CDR3 comprises 15 residues. The trim removed 4 bases at V and 10 bases at J, leaving 10 bases unmatched. CDR1 and CDR2 (germline): MNHNY, SVGAGI (reference sequence). The CDR3: CASSSLPGTDSPLHF. CDR3 DNA sequence: TGTGCCAGCAGTTCCCTTCCGGGGACAGACTCACCCCTCCACTTT.